Sequencing of this T cell receptor beta chain was carried out in a study of shared clonotypes between healthy human individuals. For the study at large: CD4 naive and CD4 memory each took three plates per donor, while CD8 naive took two and CD8 memory one. Study-wide findings and caveats: Among donors, clonotype sharing was expected to be affected by sequencing depth. Rarefaction exposed incomplete sorted-subset sequencing despite large depth. Sharing across four donors was highest in naive CD4 (roughly 5%) and lowest in memory CD8 (about 0.4%).

This clone was seen once. Its antigen is still unknown. Sequencing used immunoSEQ multiplex PCR; TCRdb keeps in-frame clones, though not all of them. This table holds more than 850,000 clones, around three quarters found once. Sequenced material: memory CD4+ T cells from PBMCs. Subset noted: CD45RA-negative fraction. The origin of this receptor is a man between 18 and 29 years old in good health. Some clones in this sample may be carry-over from other donors' samples.

Here the CDR3 reads CASSPEPTSGVHEQFF. For the CDR3, the DNA is TGCGCCAGCAGCCCGGAACCCACTAGCGGGGTCCATGAGCAGTTCTTC. The V call is TRBV5-1, the J call TRBJ2-1; 10 nucleotides match TRBD2. In germline, CDR1 is SGHRS, CDR2 YFSETQ. V lost 4 bases to trimming and J lost 8 bases; unmatched junction nucleotides: 12. The CDR3 length is 16 residues.